These 28 T cell receptor beta chains originate from one sample sequenced in a study of cytomegalovirus exposure and HLA in healthy donors (dated by TCRdb to between 2016 and 2019). Libraries were built with the immunoSEQ multiplex PCR assay. The source is immuneACCESS, and TCRdb retained only in-frame sequences with V and J called. Part of the clones is not carried over; for the studies checked, unresolved V genes explain less than half of this, and the remainder is unexplained. In all, the sample holds 90,000 to 140,000 clones, and about 88% of those were seen once. The ten largest clones add up to 4% of the sample. Sequenced: PBMCs. The receptors were sampled from a woman aged 18-29 years in good health and CMV-seropositive.

The V call is TRBV7-9, the J call TRBJ1-3; D uncertain. Trimming cost V 5 bases and J 0 bases, with 14 bases left between them. Germline V CDR1 and CDR2: SEHNR, FQNEAQ (reference sequence). The CDR3 sequence is 16 residues long. Here the CDR3 reads CASSRGGGDSGNTIYF. As DNA, the CDR3 is TGTGCCAGCAGCCGGGGTGGCGGCGACTCTGGAAACACCATATATTTT. Variable domain in full (rest from reference TRBV7-9 and TRBJ1-3): DTGVSQNPRHKITKRGQNVTFRCDPISEHNRLYWYRQTLGQGPEFLTYFQNEAQLEKSRLLSDRFSAERPKGSFSTLEIQRTEQGDSAMYLCASSRGGGDSGNTIYFGEGSWLTVV.

This clone has ten or more counts. This rearrangement joins TRBV29-1 to TRBJ1-6; 8 nucleotides line up with TRBD1. Germline CDR1 and CDR2: SQVTM and ANQGSEA. The CDR3 covers 13 residues. V trimming: 4 bases; J trimming: 13 bases; junction bases outside the gene matches: 9. The CDR3: CSVAPSAGGPLHF. The CDR3 bases are TGCAGCGTTGCCCCATCCGCAGGGGGCCCCCTCCACTTT.

The gene calls are TRBV4-2 and TRBJ2-3, with TRBD2 identical over 12 bases. CDR3 length: 16 residues. Unmatched junction bases numbered 1, after V lost 1 base and J lost 2 bases. Germline V gene sequence: CDR1 LGHNA, CDR2 YNFKEQ. CDR3 amino acids: CASSQASGGATDTQYF. Written as DNA, the CDR3 is TGTGCCAGCAGCCAAGCTAGCGGGGGGGCCACAGATACGCAGTATTTT.

This chain links TRBV28 with TRBJ1-1, with D maybe TRBD1 (6 bases). Germline V CDR1 and CDR2: MDHEN, SYDVKM. The CDR3 runs 15 residues. Between the trimmed V and J ends, which lost 5 bases and 4 bases, there was a span of 17 bases. CDR3 DNA: TGTGCCAGCAGTAAACCGGGACACCGAAGCACTGAAGCTTTCTTT. Its protein is CASSKPGHRSTEAFF.

V gene TRBV4-1 combines with J gene TRBJ1-5; D not certain. Deletions cut 6 bases from V and 5 bases from J, with 17 bases between. Germline-derived CDR1 and CDR2 are MGHRA and YSYEKL. The CDR3 has 15 residues. CDR3 DNA: TGCGCCAGCAGAACCGGGGTACATGGGGATCAGCCCCAGCATTTT. As protein: CASRTGVHGDQPQHF.

The genes are TRBV5-6 and TRBJ2-3; TRBD1 matches at 11 bases. Germline V lookup: CDR1 SGHDT, CDR2 YYEEEE. The CDR3 spans 14 residues. Trimming removed 3 bases from V and 5 bases from J; junction bases left unmatched: 2. In nucleotides, the CDR3 is TGTGCCAGCAGCTCGGGGACAGGGGGAGATACGCAGTATTTT. Its translation is CASSSGTGGDTQYF.

The chain couples TRBV5-1 to TRBJ1-2; D gene ambiguous. Germline values: CDR1 SGHRS, CDR2 YFSETQ. This CDR3 region has 15 residues. Trimming took off 0 bases at V and 6 bases at J, with 15 bases between the two ends. CDR3 DNA: TGCGCCAGCAGCTTGGAGGCGGGTACAGTGGATGGCTACACCTTC. Protein product: CASSLEAGTVDGYTF.

V and J are TRBV5-6 and TRBJ1-1; TRBD1 might be the D (6 bases). V dropped 4 bases and J dropped 3 bases, with 25 bases sitting between them. The CDR3 contains 18 residues. Germline CDR1 is SGHDT and CDR2 is YYEEEE. CDR3 residues: CASSDQLDRLEIYTEAFF. The CDR3 region has the DNA TGTGCCAGCAGCGACCAGTTAGACAGGTTAGAAATATACACTGAAGCTTTCTTT.

This clone was seen only once. In DNA form, the CDR3 reads TGTGCCAGCAGCTTAGGGACAGGCGTGGGTACTGAAGCTTTCTTT. Protein product: CASSLGTGVGTEAFF. The gene calls are TRBV5-4 and TRBJ1-1; 8 nucleotides match TRBD1. V shed 2 bases, J shed 5 bases, and the junction held 8 bases outside the gene matches. There are 15 residues in the CDR3. Germline loops: CDR1 SGHNT, CDR2 YYREEE (reference sequence). The full variable domain, in which reference TRBV5-4 and TRBJ1-1 provide the parts outside the CDR3, is ETGVTQSPTHLIKTRGQQVTLRCSSQSGHNTVSWYQQALGQGPQFIFQYYREEENGRGNFPPRFSGLQFPNYSSELNVNALELDDSALYLCASSLGTGVGTEAFFGQGTRLTVV.

The J gene is TRBJ1-2, the V gene TRBV6-1, with D possibly matching TRBD1 (5 bases). Trimming took off 0 bases at V and 2 bases at J, with 13 bases between the two ends. The V gene's germline CDR1 is MNHNS and CDR2 SASEGT. The CDR3 runs 16 residues. CDR3 coding DNA: TGTGCCAGCAGTGAAGCGCTTCTGACAGTAAACTATGGCTACACCTTC. Its translation: CASSEALLTVNYGYTF.

The V gene is TRBV25-1, the J gene TRBJ1-3; D remains unclear. The CDR3 spans 13 residues. V dropped 4 bases and J dropped 4 bases, with 8 bases sitting between them. Germline loops: CDR1 MGHDK, CDR2 SYGVNS. The CDR3 loop reads CASSVLQGNTIYF. In nucleotides, the CDR3 is TGTGCCAGCAGTGTCCTACAGGGAAACACCATATATTTT.

In this sample, this clone turned up once. V and J are TRBV15 and TRBJ2-7; no firm D call. Germline CDR1 reads LNHNV; CDR2 reads YYDKDF (reference sequence). V was shortened by 3 bases and J by 3 bases, with 15 bases between the two germline ends. The length of the CDR3 is 15 residues. The CDR3 coding sequence is TGTGCCACCAGCAGCACACGTGGGCCGATCTACGAGCAGTACTTC. It yields the protein CATSSTRGPIYEQYF.

The chain couples TRBV29-1 to TRBJ1-2; D perhaps matches TRBD1 (5 bases). Per germline, CDR1 SQVTM and CDR2 ANQGSEA. The CDR3 is 15 amino acids. The germline V and J ends were trimmed by 7 bases and 2 bases, with 20 bases remaining between them. As DNA, the CDR3 is TGCAGCGCACGTTCAGGACCTGACAGCAACTATGGCTACACCTTC. This translates into CSARSGPDSNYGYTF.

The chain employs TRBV7-7 and TRBJ2-1; D is perhaps TRBD2 (6 bases). Germline lookup yields CDR1 SSHAT and CDR2 FNYEAQ (reference sequence). The length of the CDR3 is 15 residues. V was cut by 5 bases and J by 8 bases, with 19 bases left in between. The CDR3 loop reads CASSRRTTSRDEQFF. The CDR3 DNA is TGTGCCAGCAGCCGCCGGACTACCTCTAGGGATGAGCAGTTCTTC. The variable domain in full, with the rest retrieved from reference TRBV7-7 and TRBJ2-1, is GAGVSQSPRYKVTKRGQDVTLRCDPISSHATLYWYQQALGQGPEFLTYFNYEAQPDKSGLPSDRFSAERPEGSISTLTIQRTEQRDSAMYRCASSRRTTSRDEQFFGPGTRLTVL.

The V call is TRBV7-9, the J call TRBJ1-4; maybe TRBD1 (6 bases). Germline-derived CDR1 and CDR2 are SEHNR and FQNEAQ (reference sequence). This CDR3 has 15 residues. V was pared by 5 bases and J by 3 bases, with 13 bases between. The CDR3 coding sequence is TGTGCCAGCAGCGCAACAGGGTTGGCTAATGAAAAACTGTTTTTT. Translating it yields CASSATGLANEKLFF.

This CDR3 reads CASSLVGQGTSGELFF. As DNA, the CDR3 is TGTGCCAGCAGCTTAGTGGGACAGGGTACATCCGGGGAGCTGTTTTTT. The gene calls are TRBV7-9 and TRBJ2-2; 9 bases map to TRBD1. Germline V gives CDR1 SEHNR, CDR2 FQNEAQ (reference sequence). The V gene end was trimmed by 1 base and the J gene end by 6 bases; junction bases not matched to a gene: 6. CDR3 size: 16 residues.

The chain joins TRBV5-8 to TRBJ1-1; D remains unclear. Per the germline V gene, CDR1 is SGHTS and CDR2 is YDEGEE. The V end lost 0 bases, the J end lost 9 bases, and 9 bases lay between the germline ends. CDR3 length: 12 amino acids. The CDR3 loop is CASSLGEGKAFF. In DNA, the CDR3 is TGTGCCAGCAGCTTGGGCGAGGGTAAAGCTTTCTTT.

The gene calls are TRBV27 and TRBJ1-1, with a possible D match to TRBD1 (5 bases). Per germline, CDR1 MNHEY and CDR2 SMNVEV (reference sequence). Trimming took 2 bases from V and 3 from J, leaving 16 bases between them. This CDR3 has 16 amino acids. DNA for the CDR3: TGTGCCAGCAGTTTAGGGAAGGGGTTATATCACACTGAAGCTTTCTTT. Its protein is CASSLGKGLYHTEAFF.

The chain has TRBV28 and TRBJ2-3; 11 nucleotides line up with TRBD2. V lost 2 bases and J lost 0; bases outside the gene matches: 10. CDR1 MDHEN and CDR2 SYDVKM come from the germline V gene. The CDR3 loop spans 19 amino acids. The CDR3 here is CASSLLAGGGDRSTDTQYF. DNA for the CDR3: TGTGCCAGCAGTTTACTAGCGGGAGGAGGAGATAGGAGCACAGATACGCAGTATTTT. Variable domain in full (rest from reference TRBV28 and TRBJ2-3): DVKVTQSSRYLVKRTGEKVFLECVQDMDHENMFWYRQDPGLGLRLIYFSYDVKMKEKGDIPEGYSVSREKKERFSLILESASTNQTSMYLCASSLLAGGGDRSTDTQYFGPGTRLTVL.

In its sample, this clone was seen once. The chain couples TRBV5-4 to TRBJ2-5; 7 nucleotides align to TRBD1. Losses at the gene ends were 0 bases for V and 5 bases for J; bases not matched to a gene: 4. The CDR3 is made up of 14 amino acids. Germline V gene sequence: CDR1 SGHNT, CDR2 YYREEE (reference sequence). This CDR3 reads CASSLEGRGETQYF. CDR3 DNA: TGTGCCAGCAGCTTGGAGGGCAGGGGGGAGACCCAGTACTTC.

The rearrangement links TRBV6-5 to TRBJ2-7; 8 nucleotides line up with TRBD1. This CDR3 spans 15 amino acids. V lost 2 bases and J lost 5; bases outside the gene matches: 8. From germline, CDR1 is MNHEY and CDR2 SVGAGI. CDR3 sequence: CASSYAGTGANEQYF. In DNA, the CDR3 is TGTGCCAGCAGTTACGCCGGGACAGGTGCGAACGAGCAGTACTTC.

The chain uses TRBV7-8 and TRBJ2-1, with D tentatively TRBD2 (6 bases). CDR1 SGHVS and CDR2 FQNEAQ come from the germline V gene. V dropped 1 base and J dropped 8 bases, with 12 bases sitting between them. The CDR3 extends over 14 amino acids. CDR3 residues: CASSLDAGGYEQFF. The CDR3 DNA is TGTGCCAGCAGCTTAGATGCAGGAGGGTATGAGCAGTTCTTC.

This chain links TRBV5-1 with TRBJ1-4, with 9 bases identical to TRBD1. This CDR3 spans 13 amino acids. Germline V gene sequence: CDR1 SGHRS, CDR2 YFSETQ. Trimming took 4 bases from V and 13 from J; bases not matched to a gene: 8. The CDR3 coding sequence is TGCGCCAGCAGCGAGTACAGGGGGCAGGGACTGTTTTTT. This translates into CASSEYRGQGLFF.

The rearrangement uses TRBV6-6 and TRBJ2-7; 7 bases match TRBD1. J gave up 0 bases and V 4 bases, and 3 bases lay outside the gene matches. CDR3 length equals 14 residues. Germline CDR1 and CDR2: MNHNY and SVGAGI (reference sequence). The CDR3 here is CASSSWDSSYEQYF. CDR3 bases: TGTGCCAGCAGTTCATGGGACAGCTCCTACGAGCAGTACTTC.

This clone has a handful of counts. This chain connects TRBV11-3 to TRBJ2-7; TRBD2 matches at 13 bases. With V trimmed by 0 bases and J by 7 bases, 0 bases remained unmatched. Germline V lookup: CDR1 SGHNT, CDR2 YENEEA. This CDR3 is built from 14 residues. The chain's CDR3 is CASSLEGLAGEQYF. CDR3 DNA: TGTGCCAGCAGCTTAGAGGGACTAGCGGGAGAGCAGTACTTC. The full variable domain, with the rest looked up from reference TRBV11-3 and TRBJ2-7, is EAGVVQSPRYKIIEKKQPVAFWCNPISGHNTLYWYLQNLGQGPELLIRYENEEAVDDSQLPKDRFSAERLKGVDSTLKIQPAELGDSAVYLCASSLEGLAGEQYFGPGTRLTVT.

The CDR3 loop reads CASTPTGPGGYTF. The CDR3 DNA sequence: TGTGCCAGCACTCCGACAGGTCCAGGTGGCTACACCTTC. The chain is built from TRBV7-9 and TRBJ1-2, with D perhaps matching TRBD1 (6 bases). This CDR3 region has 13 residues. The V end lost 7 bases, the J end lost 7 bases, and 16 bases lay between the germline ends. Germline CDR1 reads SEHNR; CDR2 reads FQNEAQ (reference sequence).

This clone was observed a handful of times. The chain is built from TRBV28 and TRBJ1-5; D is perhaps TRBD1 (5 bases). CDR1 and CDR2 (germline): MDHEN, SYDVKM. With 6 bases removed from V and 0 bases from J, the gap between germline ends came to 9 bases. The CDR3 spans 14 residues. The CDR3 reads CASSDSDSNQPQHF. The CDR3 region has the DNA TGTGCCAGCAGCGACAGCGATAGCAATCAGCCCCAGCATTTT.

The rearrangement uses TRBV6-1 and TRBJ1-5; 7 bases are shared with TRBD1. The CDR3 is made up of 17 amino acids. V gave up 4 bases and J gave up 0 bases; unmatched junction bases: 9. CDR1 and CDR2 (germline): MNHNS, SASEGT. The CDR3: CASSGDRDENSNQPQHF. The CDR3 region has the DNA TGTGCCAGCAGTGGGGACAGAGATGAAAATAGCAATCAGCCCCAGCATTTT.